This T cell receptor (beta chain) was observed in a study of blood T cell repertoires in COVID-19. As for the study in general: Samples came from the United States, Italy and Spain, spanning acute and convalescent COVID-19. From T cells, B-cell-depleted T cells, or PBMCs came the material, which was cDNA or gDNA.

Followed longitudinally, the Seattle patients had been enrolled during active infection. CDR1 is MNHNY and CDR2 is SVGAGI in the germline V gene (reference sequence). Trimming shortened V by 5 bases and J by 3 bases, and 5 bases separated the two germline ends. CDR3 length equals 12 residues. Per the original data handling: Reference gene primer amplification gave estimated nucleated cell counts. Generated by immunoSEQ multiplex PCR, the TCRdb table keeps only in-frame clones and is missing some. V, J and clone size are taken as reported in that table, and D and trimming were inferred from the DNA itself. The sample lists around 35,000 clones, 81% seen once, with 3.1% in the top ten.

The receptor was derived from a man aged 70-80 years with COVID-19, enrolled during active disease. The sample comprised peripheral blood. V is TRBV6-6 and J is TRBJ1-5; D possibly corresponds to TRBD1 (5 bases). This chain's CDR3 is CASSGANQPQHF. The CDR3 bases are TGTGCCAGCAGTGGGGCCAATCAGCCCCAGCATTTT.